One sample yielded the 20 T cell receptor beta chains listed below, sequenced in a study of shared clonotypes between healthy human individuals. Measured with immunoSEQ multiplex PCR; TCRdb has only the in-frame clones, and not every one. The sample includes about 1 million clones, roughly 80% seen only once; the top ten take 1.4%. Sequencing was performed on memory CD4+ T cells sorted from blood. The subset is: CD45RA-negative fraction. The receptors shown here come from a man younger than 30 in good health.

Remarks on this clone: At the DNA level, this CDR3 is encoded by other sequences in the same sample as well. The chain joins TRBV15 to TRBJ2-7, with D unresolved. The CDR3 is made up of 15 amino acids. Trimming pared 0 bases from V and 0 bases from J, leaving 9 bases between. Germline values: CDR1 LNHNV, CDR2 YYDKDF (reference sequence). DNA for the CDR3: TGTGCCACCAGCAGAGATTGGGCAGACTCCTACGAGCAGTACTTC. Its protein product is CATSRDWADSYEQYF.

This clone was detected only a few times. The rearrangement links TRBV7-2 to TRBJ2-7; D may be TRBD2 (7 bases). This CDR3 is built from 15 residues. Trimming removed 5 bases at V and 1 base at J, with 15 bases between. Germline V gene lookup returns CDR1 SGHTA and CDR2 FQGNSA. The CDR3: CASSKGGAGSYEQYF. For the CDR3, the DNA is TGTGCCAGCAGCAAAGGGGGGGCCGGGTCCTACGAGCAGTACTTC. The complete variable domain, with remaining parts taken from reference TRBV7-2 and TRBJ2-7, reads GAGVSQSPSNKVTEKGKDVELRCDPISGHTALYWYRQSLGQGLEFLIYFQGNSAPDKSGLPSDRFSAERTGGSVSTLTIQRTQQEDSAVYLCASSKGGAGSYEQYFGPGTRLTVT.

The chain employs TRBV25-1 and TRBJ1-2; TRBD1 aligns across 8 bases. The CDR3 runs to 14 residues. Per germline, CDR1 MGHDK and CDR2 SYGVNS. J gave up 4 bases and V 3 bases, and 4 bases lay outside the gene matches. The CDR3 region is CASSEGQVLYGYTF. In nucleotides, the CDR3 is TGTGCCAGCAGTGAGGGACAGGTCCTCTATGGCTACACCTTC.

The J gene is TRBJ2-1, the V gene TRBV10-1; D not resolved. This CDR3 has 12 amino acids. Germline CDR1 WNHNN, CDR2 SYGVQD (reference sequence). Trimming took 5 bases from V and 12 from J, leaving 14 bases between them. CDR3 amino acids: CASSSVSWGQFF. For the CDR3, the DNA is TGCGCCAGCAGTTCGGTCTCGTGGGGGCAGTTCTTC.

The V and J genes are TRBV21-1 and TRBJ2-7. TRBV21-1 is a known pseudogene. The CDR3 is 15 residues long. CDR3 loop: CASSKLRGPTYEQYF. The CDR3 DNA reads as TGTGCCAGCAGCAAGCTCCGAGGACCTACCTACGAGCAGTACTTC.

This chain joins TRBV19 and TRBJ2-3; D unclear. Trimming took 3 bases from V and 0 from J, leaving 10 bases between them. The CDR3 extends over 15 amino acids. Germline CDR1 LNHDA, CDR2 SQIVND (reference sequence). The DNA of the CDR3 is TGTGCCAGTAGTATTGGGCAGAAAAGCACAGATACGCAGTATTTT. Protein product: CASSIGQKSTDTQYF. Together with reference TRBV19 and TRBJ2-3, the CDR3 gives the full variable domain: DGGITQSPKYLFRKEGQNVTLSCEQNLNHDAMYWYRQDPGQGLRLIYYSQIVNDFQKGDIAEGYSVSREKKESFPLTVTSAQKNPTAFYLCASSIGQKSTDTQYFGPGTRLTVL.

The chain has TRBV5-3 and TRBJ2-1; 10 bases agree with TRBD1. TRBV5-3 is flagged as an ORF with uncertain function. The trim removed 2 bases at V and 7 bases at J, leaving 9 bases unmatched. This CDR3 has 16 amino acids. The CDR3 sequence: CARSFLKDRGKNEQFF. The CDR3 DNA is TGTGCCAGAAGCTTCCTAAAGGACAGGGGGAAGAATGAGCAGTTCTTC.

This clone has just one count. The J gene is TRBJ2-1, the V gene TRBV7-8; TRBD1 matches 7 bases. The germline V gene encodes CDR1 SGHVS and CDR2 FQNEAQ. There are 14 residues in the CDR3. J was trimmed by 3 bases and V by 4 bases; bases with no gene match: 3. CDR3 sequence: CASSSRQGYNEQFF. The CDR3 bases are TGTGCCAGCAGCTCCCGACAGGGCTACAATGAGCAGTTCTTC.

This clone appeared a single time. The genes are TRBV14 and TRBJ1-1; maybe TRBD1 (6 bases). The CDR3 has 17 residues. With 1 base removed from V and 1 base from J, the gap between germline ends came to 16 bases. Germline CDR1 is SGHDN and CDR2 is FVKESK. Here the CDR3 DNA reads TGTGCCAGCAGCCAAGTGAGGAGGCAGGGGCAGAACACTGAAGCTTTCTTT. Translation: CASSQVRRQGQNTEAFF.

This chain joins TRBV5-1 and TRBJ2-7, with D unclear. The CDR3 covers 14 residues. Germline V gene data show CDR1 as SGHRS and CDR2 as YFSETQ. V lost 0 bases to trimming and J lost 7 bases, with 14 bases between them. The CDR3 loop reads CASSLVAPPREQYF. CDR3 nucleotides: TGCGCCAGCAGCTTGGTGGCCCCTCCGAGGGAGCAGTACTTC.

The chain employs TRBV7-9 and TRBJ2-5; tentatively, D is TRBD2 (5 bases). The V gene lost 4 bases and the J gene lost 2 bases, with 8 bases spanning the gap. Per the germline V gene, CDR1 is SEHNR and CDR2 is FQNEAQ (reference sequence). CDR3 length: 13 amino acids. The CDR3 region is CASSSSLQETQYF. The CDR3 region has the DNA TGTGCCAGCAGCTCTAGCCTACAAGAGACCCAGTACTTC. Supplemented by reference TRBV7-9 and TRBJ2-5, the full variable domain reads DTGVSQNPRHKITKRGQNVTFRCDPISEHNRLYWYRQTLGQGPEFLTYFQNEAQLEKSRLLSDRFSAERPKGSFSTLEIQRTEQGDSAMYLCASSSSLQETQYFGPGTRLLVL.

The table lists this clone with a few counts. The chain combines TRBV2 with TRBJ1-4, with a tentative D call TRBD1 (6 bases). The CDR3 has 14 residues. In germline, CDR1 is SNHLY, CDR2 FYNNEI. V lost 6 bases and J lost 5, with 13 bases in between. CDR3 coding DNA: TGTGCCAGCAGGGCAGACAGGTCCAATGAAAAACTGTTTTTT. Translated: CASRADRSNEKLFF.

This chain connects TRBV19 to TRBJ1-6, with 8 nucleotides matching TRBD1. V was pared by 3 bases and J by 9 bases, with 10 bases of the junction left unmatched. The CDR3 length is 16 residues. Germline CDR1 and CDR2: LNHDA and SQIVND (reference sequence). DNA of the CDR3: TGTGCCAGTAGTATGGGGGACAGGACTACCGCTTCACCCCTCCACTTT. It encodes CASSMGDRTTASPLHF.

J is TRBJ1-4 and V is TRBV7-2; 7 bases align to TRBD1. CDR3 length: 16 amino acids. From germline, CDR1 is SGHTA and CDR2 FQGNSA. Germline trimming cut 1 base from V and 7 bases from J; bases unmatched to any gene: 9. The CDR3 sequence is CASSLVRGQGGEKLFF. In DNA, the CDR3 is TGTGCCAGCAGCTTAGTCCGGGGGCAGGGGGGTGAAAAACTGTTTTTT.

The chain is built from TRBV4-3 and TRBJ1-6, with D perhaps matching TRBD1 (6 bases). Trimming took off 2 bases at V and 7 bases at J, with 15 bases between the two ends. Germline V gene data show CDR1 as LGHNA and CDR2 as YSLEER. CDR3 length: 16 residues. The CDR3 protein is CASSQFYRDPNSPLHF. The CDR3 DNA reads as TGCGCCAGCAGCCAATTTTACAGGGATCCAAATTCACCCCTCCACTTT.

The CDR3 bases are TGTGCCATCAGCGAGGGACAGGGGATTACCTATGGCTACACCTTC. It codes for CAISEGQGITYGYTF. The chain couples TRBV10-3 to TRBJ1-2; TRBD1 agrees at 10 bases. CDR1 and CDR2 from the germline V gene are ENHRY and SYGVKD. The CDR3 extends over 15 amino acids. V lost 6 bases and J lost 4; bases outside the gene matches: 8.

The chain recombines TRBV5-1 with TRBJ1-1, with unresolved D. The CDR3 is 13 residues long. Between the trimmed V and J ends, which lost 0 bases and 1 base, there was a span of 4 bases. CDR1 is SGHRS, CDR2 YFSETQ, per germline. The CDR3 nucleotides read TGCGCCAGCAGCTTGGAGTCGAACACTGAAGCTTTCTTT. Translated: CASSLESNTEAFF.

The rearrangement uses TRBV30 and TRBJ2-1; D unclear. Germline lookup yields CDR1 GTSNPN and CDR2 SVGIG (reference sequence). Trimming removed 1 base from V and 11 bases from J, with 9 bases in between. The CDR3 is 11 residues long. CDR3 DNA sequence: TGTGCCTGGAGTGAAAAGACAAAGCAGTTCTTC. This translates into CAWSEKTKQFF.

The chain employs TRBV7-8 and TRBJ1-3; tentative D call: TRBD1 (6 bases). V dropped 5 bases and J dropped 0 bases, with 8 bases sitting between them. The CDR3 loop spans 14 amino acids. Per the germline V gene, CDR1 is SGHVS and CDR2 is FQNEAQ. This CDR3 is CASSTDSSGNTIYF. CDR3 coding DNA: TGTGCCAGCAGCACGGACAGCTCTGGAAACACCATATATTTT.

This chain connects TRBV18 to TRBJ2-7; D is undetermined. With 0 bases removed from V and 3 bases from J, the gap between germline ends came to 12 bases. Germline loops: CDR1 KGHSH, CDR2 LQKENI. The CDR3 covers 15 residues. The CDR3 DNA reads TGTGCCAGCTCACCACCGGGAAGGGCCAGCTACGAGCAGTACTTC. Protein: CASSPPGRASYEQYF.